This TCR beta chain was profiled in a study of blood T cells in healthy people across ages. The study, taken as a whole, reports: Donor CMV status was unknown, possibly confounding expanded clonotype changes. Per million T cells, the diversity of TCR beta decreased roughly linearly as age advanced.

Germline lookup yields CDR1 SGHAT and CDR2 FQNNGV. There are 16 residues in the CDR3. With 1 base removed from V and 1 base from J, the gap between germline ends came to 11 bases. Every participating donor contributed 9.5 to 10 milliliters of peripheral blood through a draw. The authors ran a second PCR of about 6 to 11 cycles using a sample-barcoded 5' primer and a J-beta primer mix. A single record per CDR3 protein comes from TCRdb applying MiXCR to the 5' RACE reads. The sample lists 1,100,000 or so distinct CDR3 sequences, less than 50% seen once, with under 20% in the top ten. This clonotype was recorded once. Its specificity is unknown.

Sequenced input: blood. This receptor was obtained from a woman aged 55-70 years in good health. V is TRBV11-2 and J is TRBJ1-5; D gene uncertain. CDR3 in amino acids: CASSLGKHTSNQPQHF. The CDR3 bases are TGTGCCAGCAGCTTAGGGAAGCATACGAGCAATCAGCCCCAGCATTTT. The full variable domain, rest sourced from reference TRBV11-2 and TRBJ1-5, is EAGVAQSPRYKIIEKRQSVAFWCNPISGHATLYWYQQILGQGPKLLIQFQNNGVVDDSQLPKDRFSAERLKGVDSTLKIQPAKLEDSAVYLCASSLGKHTSNQPQHFGDGTRLSIL.